These 13 T cell receptor beta chains were sequenced from one sample in a study of shared clonotypes between healthy human individuals. Libraries were prepared by immunoSEQ multiplex PCR; TCRdb keeps only in-frame clonotypes and omits some of them. Among 2 million to 2.5 million clones, around 90% were seen once, and the ten largest hold 0.3% to 0.45%. The sample consisted of naive CD4+ T cells from PBMCs. Described subset: CD45RA+ positively selected. These receptors were obtained from a man between 18 and 29 years old in good health. Some clones in this sample may be carry-over from other donors' samples.

The rearrangement joins TRBV6-6 to TRBJ2-1; D gene uncertain. The CDR3 has 13 residues. Trimming cost V 2 bases and J 5 bases, with 7 bases left between them. Germline lookup yields CDR1 MNHNY and CDR2 SVGAGI (reference sequence). CDR3 bases: TGTGCCAGCAGTTACGACGCTAACAATGAGCAGTTCTTC. This encodes CASSYDANNEQFF.

The chain joins TRBV4-1 to TRBJ1-2, with no clear D. There are 14 residues in the CDR3. Trimming cost V 2 bases and J 5 bases, with 12 bases left between them. Per the germline V gene, CDR1 is MGHRA and CDR2 is YSYEKL. The chain's CDR3 is CASSQLVGVYGYTF. The CDR3 coding sequence is TGCGCCAGCAGCCAATTGGTCGGGGTGTATGGCTACACCTTC.

J is TRBJ2-3 and V is TRBV6-5; a possible D gene is TRBD1 (6 bases). The CDR3 runs 15 residues. CDR1 and CDR2 (germline): MNHEY, SVGAGI. V was clipped by 2 bases and J by 0 bases, with 9 bases between them. The CDR3 bases are TGTGCCAGCAGTTACAGGACAGCAAGCACAGATACGCAGTATTTT. This translates into CASSYRTASTDTQYF.

The genes are TRBV27 and TRBJ2-6; TRBD1 matches at 7 bases. Trimming at V came to 5 bases and at J to 0 bases, leaving 4 bases not matched to a gene. Germline V gene lookup returns CDR1 MNHEY and CDR2 SMNVEV (reference sequence). This CDR3 is 16 amino acids long. CDR3 protein: CASSPAGGSGANVLTF. CDR3 nucleotide sequence: TGTGCCAGCAGTCCAGCAGGGGGCTCTGGGGCCAACGTCCTGACTTTC.

This clone appeared a few times. The sample has other DNA sequences that encode this CDR3 too. This chain connects TRBV5-1 to TRBJ2-7; TRBD1 is a possible D gene (7 bases). The length of the CDR3 is 13 residues. The V gene lost 0 bases and the J gene lost 6 bases, with 10 bases spanning the gap. Looked up from germline, CDR1 is SGHRS and CDR2 is YFSETQ. CDR3: CASSLGQGGEQYF. As DNA, the CDR3 is TGCGCCAGCAGCTTGGGGCAGGGGGGCGAGCAGTACTTC.

The chain uses TRBV5-6 and TRBJ2-6, with a tentative D call TRBD1 (5 bases). The CDR3 is 16 amino acids. Trimming stripped 4 bases from V and 0 bases from J, with 11 bases between. Germline-derived CDR1 and CDR2 are SGHDT and YYEEEE. The CDR3 nucleotides are TGTGCCAGCAGCCGCAGACAGAACTCTGGGGCCAACGTCCTGACTTTC. It yields the protein CASSRRQNSGANVLTF.

In its sample, this clone was seen a few times. Other DNA variants within this sample encode the same CDR3. The chain joins TRBV30 to TRBJ2-5; no reliable D call. Trimming shortened V by 0 bases and J by 4 bases, and 3 bases separated the two germline ends. The CDR3 loop spans 11 amino acids. Per germline, CDR1 GTSNPN and CDR2 SVGIG (reference sequence). The CDR3 region is CAWSVRETQYF. The CDR3 DNA reads TGTGCCTGGAGTGTAAGAGAGACCCAGTACTTC.

V gene TRBV6-5 combines with J gene TRBJ2-2; D remains ambiguous. CDR1 is MNHEY, CDR2 SVGAGI, per germline. This CDR3 spans 14 amino acids. The V gene lost 2 bases and the J gene lost 6 bases, with 10 bases spanning the gap. In nucleotides, the CDR3 is TGTGCCAGCAGTTACAGGATCGCCTCCGGGGAGCTGTTTTTT. It is translated as CASSYRIASGELFF.

The rearrangement uses TRBV2 and TRBJ1-4; D remains ambiguous. The ends were cut back, 3 bases at V and 5 bases at J, with 10 bases in the middle. The CDR3 totals 14 residues. Germline assignment: CDR1 SNHLY and CDR2 FYNNEI. The CDR3 coding sequence is TGTGCCAGCAGTGAGGGTCAGATGAATGAAAAACTGTTTTTT. Translating it yields CASSEGQMNEKLFF.

This chain's CDR3 is CASSFSGSISYNEQFF. The CDR3 region has the DNA TGTGCCAGCAGTTTTAGCGGGAGTATTTCCTACAATGAGCAGTTCTTC. The rearrangement joins TRBV28 to TRBJ2-1, with 9 bases aligning to TRBD2. Trimming removed 3 bases from V and 1 base from J; junction bases left unmatched: 4. This CDR3 contains 16 residues. Per the germline V gene, CDR1 is MDHEN and CDR2 is SYDVKM.

V usage is TRBV5-8 and J usage is TRBJ1-1; D is possibly TRBD1 (5 bases). Germline CDR1 SGHTS, CDR2 YDEGEE. Trimming stripped 4 bases from V and 0 bases from J, with 10 bases between. The CDR3 covers 14 residues. The CDR3 DNA reads as TGTGCCAGCAGCCCGACAGAGATGAACACTGAAGCTTTCTTT. This encodes CASSPTEMNTEAFF.

V usage is TRBV6-6 and J usage is TRBJ2-2; D ambiguous. Between the trimmed V and J ends, which lost 6 bases and 6 bases, there was a span of 5 bases. Germline lookup yields CDR1 MNHNY and CDR2 SVGAGI (reference sequence). The CDR3 runs 11 residues. The CDR3 reads CASSFPGELFF. The CDR3 DNA reads TGTGCCAGCAGCTTTCCCGGGGAGCTGTTTTTT.

The V gene is TRBV11-1, the J gene TRBJ2-7, with D unresolved. The CDR3 is 15 amino acids. With 2 bases removed from V and 0 bases from J, the gap between germline ends came to 11 bases. The germline V gene encodes CDR1 SGHAT and CDR2 FQDESV (reference sequence). CDR3 coding DNA: TGTGCCAGCAGCTTATGGTCCAGGAGCTCCTACGAGCAGTACTTC. The encoded protein is CASSLWSRSSYEQYF.